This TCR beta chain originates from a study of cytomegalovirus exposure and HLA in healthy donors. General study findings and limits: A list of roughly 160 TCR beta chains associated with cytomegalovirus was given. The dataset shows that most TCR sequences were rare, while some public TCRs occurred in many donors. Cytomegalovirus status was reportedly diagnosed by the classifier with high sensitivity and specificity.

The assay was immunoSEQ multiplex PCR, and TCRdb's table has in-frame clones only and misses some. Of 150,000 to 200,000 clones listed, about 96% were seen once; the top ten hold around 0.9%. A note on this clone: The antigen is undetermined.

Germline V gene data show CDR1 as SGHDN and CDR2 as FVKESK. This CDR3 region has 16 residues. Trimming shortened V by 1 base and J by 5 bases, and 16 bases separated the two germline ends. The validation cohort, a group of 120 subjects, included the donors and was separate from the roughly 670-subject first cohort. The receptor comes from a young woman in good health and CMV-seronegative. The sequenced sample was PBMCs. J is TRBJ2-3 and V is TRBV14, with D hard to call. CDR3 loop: CASSQGLLPAQDTQYF. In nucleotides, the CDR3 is TGTGCCAGCAGCCAAGGGCTTCTTCCCGCCCAAGATACGCAGTATTTT.